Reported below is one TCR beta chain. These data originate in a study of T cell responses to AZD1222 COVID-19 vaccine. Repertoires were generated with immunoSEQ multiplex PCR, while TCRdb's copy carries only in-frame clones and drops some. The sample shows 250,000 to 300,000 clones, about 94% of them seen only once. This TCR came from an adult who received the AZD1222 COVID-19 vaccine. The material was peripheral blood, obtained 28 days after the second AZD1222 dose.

The CDR3, as DNA: TGTGCCGGGGGGAGGGGACCCTATGGCTACACCTTC. Translating it yields CAGGRGPYGYTF. The J gene is TRBJ1-2, the V gene TRBV28, with TRBD1 as a possible D gene (5 bases). CDR3 size: 12 residues. Looked up from germline, CDR1 is MDHEN and CDR2 is SYDVKM. V dropped 11 bases and J dropped 4 bases, with 14 bases sitting between them.